Following are 4 T cell receptor beta chains from one sample sequenced in a study of CD8 T cells in Susac syndrome. When the RNA was reverse transcribed, random hexamers were used with an input of about 0.5 to 1 ug. TCRdb reanalysed the immunoSEQ multiplex PCR reads using MiXCR and keeps one entry per CDR3 protein. This table holds about 200,000 distinct CDR3 sequences, 85% to 95% found once. The sample consisted of CD4+ T cells from PBMCs. The receptors here all came from a human donor in good health.

The chain couples TRBV5-1 to TRBJ2-3; a possible D gene is TRBD2 (5 bases). The CDR3 runs 15 residues. V lost 4 bases to trimming and J lost 4 bases, with 16 bases between them. CDR1 and CDR2 from the germline V gene are SGHRS and YFSETQ. The CDR3 loop is CASSPAEGGSDTQYF. The CDR3, as DNA: TGCGCCAGCAGCCCCGCCGAGGGCGGCTCAGATACGCAGTATTTT.

The rearrangement links TRBV2 to TRBJ1-2; TRBD1 is a possible D gene (6 bases). Trimming removed 7 bases at V and 0 bases at J, with 15 bases between. Germline V gene data show CDR1 as SNHLY and CDR2 as FYNNEI. CDR3 length: 15 residues. The chain's CDR3 is CASKDRSHSNYGYTF. The CDR3 DNA follows: TGTGCCAGCAAGGACAGATCCCACTCTAACTATGGCTACACCTTC.

The rearrangement joins TRBV19 to TRBJ2-7; tentative D call: TRBD2 (5 bases). V was shortened by 5 bases and J by 6 bases, with 14 bases between the two germline ends. CDR1 is LNHDA and CDR2 is SQIVND in the germline V gene (reference sequence). The CDR3 is 13 amino acids. The CDR3 reads CASSASRGSEQYV. The CDR3 DNA sequence: TGTGCCAGTAGTGCCTCCCGGGGTTCCGAGCAGTACGTC.

This chain joins TRBV20-1 and TRBJ1-2, with TRBD1 identical over 8 bases. Germline CDR1 is DFQATT and CDR2 is SNEGSKA (reference sequence). J gave up 6 bases and V 5 bases, and 8 bases lay outside the gene matches. This CDR3 has 13 amino acids. The DNA of the CDR3 is TGCAGTGCTGACGACAGGGGAGAAAATGGCTACACCTTC. Encoded protein: CSADDRGENGYTF.